Sequencing of this T cell receptor beta chain was carried out in a study of a mutant IDH1 vaccine in newly diagnosed glioma. Across the whole study: Vaccination was launched 4-6 weeks after radiotherapy alone, or with temozolomide cycles.

The time point was: week 23, last vaccination. A 20-mer mutant IDH1 peptide at 300 ug was injected subcutaneously with topical imiquimod. On this clone itself: Its specificity is not known.

Produced via immunoSEQ multiplex PCR; TCRdb's table is partial and in-frame only. This sample carries approximately 66,000 clones, 84% of them seen once, and the ten largest clones take 10% to 15%. The CDR3 runs to 15 residues. V lost 1 base to trimming and J lost 1 base; unmatched junction nucleotides: 3. Germline V lookup: CDR1 SGHAT, CDR2 FQDESV (reference sequence). The sequencing here drew on PBMCs, taken from a glioma patient whose treatment included an IDH1 peptide vaccine. This TCR was sampled from a man between 18 and 29 years old with glioma. This chain links TRBV11-1 with TRBJ1-1; 7 nucleotides align to TRBD1. The CDR3 here is CASSLEGQSNTEAFF. CDR3 coding DNA: TGTGCCAGCAGCTTAGAGGGACAGTCGAACACTGAAGCTTTCTTT.